The T cell receptor (beta chain) under discussion was sequenced for a study of regulatory T cells in long-lasting Graves disease. Between the trimmed V and J ends, which lost 3 bases and 6 bases, there was a span of 20 bases. From germline, CDR1 is MNHGY and CDR2 SVAAGI. The CDR3 has 16 residues. Building of the TCR beta libraries involved iRepertoire HTBI primers and Arm-PCR of CDR3 regions. In TCRdb, the multiplex PCR reads were re-called with MiXCR into one record per CDR3 protein. The data show roughly 420,000 distinct CDR3 sequences, roughly 15% seen once. This clonotype was seen a handful of times. Documented time point: newly diagnosed GD, antithyroid drugs for less than 3 months. The TCR library was made from RNA that had been extracted from PBMCs in TRIzol. These same data were also listed under a study on T cells in Graves' hyperthyroidism and ophthalmopathy.

This sequence originates from a woman in her late teens or twenties with Graves disease. Material: peripheral blood mononuclear cells (PBMCs), obtained at new diagnosis, from a patient treated with antithyroid drugs. The V call is TRBV6-9, the J call TRBJ1-2; perhaps TRBD1 as D (6 bases). The CDR3 DNA follows: TGTGCCAGCAGTTACTCGAATTTTGCCGGGGGCGATGGCTACACCTTC. This sequence encodes CASSYSNFAGGDGYTF.